The present entry profiles one T cell receptor (beta chain) with its context. Antigen specificity is unknown. Deep-level running was used for the assay. Produced via immunoSEQ multiplex PCR; TCRdb's table is partial and in-frame only. Among 2 million to 2.5 million clones listed, 95% were seen once. The CDR3 is made up of 15 amino acids. The germline V gene has CDR1 LNHDA and CDR2 SQIVND (reference sequence). Trimming removed 5 bases from V and 0 bases from J, with 14 bases in between. The sample comes from a study of shared clonotypes between healthy human individuals. Overall study results and limits: For sorted subsets, rarefaction showed incomplete sequencing despite large depth. Blood was the sole source, and tissue repertoires probably differ.

Each donor was a Caucasian adult residing in Nashville, Tennessee. The chain recombines TRBV19 with TRBJ2-7; TRBD1 is a possible D gene (6 bases). The specimen was naive CD4+ T cells sorted from blood. The subset is: CD45RA+ positively selected. This clonotype was sampled from a man in his late teens or twenties in good health. DNA of the CDR3: TGTGCCAGTAGTTCCGACAGGAGCAGCTCCTACGAGCAGTACTTC. Its translation is CASSSDRSSSYEQYF.